Listed here are 9 T cell receptor beta chains from one sample, sequenced in a study of cytomegalovirus exposure and HLA in healthy donors. Researchers ran the PCR with 60 Vbeta and 13 Jbeta primers. The table came from immunoSEQ multiplex PCR; TCRdb's copy has only in-frame clones and leaves some out. The sample shows under 150,000 clones, roughly three quarters of them seen only once. Sequences were obtained from PBMCs. The receptors were sampled from a woman aged 40-49 years in good health and CMV-seronegative.

This rearrangement joins TRBV9 to TRBJ1-1; no firm D call. Trimming took off 0 bases at V and 3 bases at J, with 6 bases between the two ends. The CDR3 runs to 13 residues. Germline V gives CDR1 SGDLS, CDR2 YYNGEE. The CDR3 DNA reads TGTGCCAGCAGCGTAGAGGCGGACACTGAAGCTTTCTTT. Protein: CASSVEADTEAFF.

The chain combines TRBV28 with TRBJ2-2; 9 nucleotides align to TRBD1. V shed 7 bases and J 4 bases; nucleotides not matched to a gene: 7. Germline CDR1 MDHEN, CDR2 SYDVKM. The CDR3 extends over 15 amino acids. The CDR3 sequence is CASTTGGAGTGELFF. The CDR3 DNA sequence: TGTGCCAGCACCACAGGGGGCGCGGGCACCGGGGAGCTGTTTTTT.

The chain uses TRBV13 and TRBJ2-7; TRBD1 matches 10 bases. This CDR3 contains 15 residues. CDR1 is PRHDT and CDR2 is FYEKMQ in the germline V gene (reference sequence). V shed 1 base, J shed 3 bases, and the junction held 3 bases outside the gene matches. The CDR3, as DNA: TGTGCCAGCAGCTTAGAAGGGACAGGGGTCTACGAGCAGTACTTC. It yields the protein CASSLEGTGVYEQYF.

The genes are TRBV6-5 and TRBJ2-1; D not certain. This CDR3 comprises 13 residues. V was cut by 0 bases and J by 8 bases, with 8 bases left in between. The germline CDR1 and CDR2 sequences are MNHEY and SVGAGI. CDR3 in DNA: TGTGCCAGCAGTTACTCGAACTTGGATGAGCAGTTCTTC. Translated, it gives CASSYSNLDEQFF.

J is TRBJ2-3 and V is TRBV5-1, with D perhaps matching TRBD1 (6 bases). V lost 4 bases, J lost 4 bases, and 22 bases lay in between. The CDR3 spans 17 residues. Germline CDR1 reads SGHRS; CDR2 reads YFSETQ. The CDR3 bases are TGCGCCAGCAGCCTCACCGTTCCGGGACAATCGGCAGATACGCAGTATTTT. This translates into CASSLTVPGQSADTQYF.

The chain carries TRBV7-6 and TRBJ2-1; possibly TRBD1 for D (5 bases). The V gene's germline CDR1 is SGHVS and CDR2 FNYEAQ. V lost 5 bases, J lost 13 bases, and 27 bases lay in between. The CDR3 has 16 residues. The CDR3 is CASSDASLGRAFYQFF. The CDR3 region has the DNA TGTGCCAGCAGCGACGCATCGTTGGGCAGGGCCTTTTATCAGTTCTTC.

This clone appeared a single time. The rearrangement joins TRBV6-1 to TRBJ1-1; 8 bases fit TRBD1. The CDR3 is 14 residues long. Germline values: CDR1 MNHNS, CDR2 SASEGT. V was clipped by 4 bases and J by 4 bases; unmatched bases: 5. CDR3 coding DNA: TGTGCCAGCAGTGGGACAGGGTCGGCCACTGAAGCTTTCTTT. This encodes CASSGTGSATEAFF.

This sequence joins TRBV28 and TRBJ1-4; no reliable D call. The V gene's germline CDR1 is MDHEN and CDR2 SYDVKM. The CDR3 runs to 15 residues. Trimming took off 5 bases at V and 0 bases at J, with 10 bases between the two ends. This CDR3 reads CASSPGDTTNEKLFF. CDR3 in DNA: TGTGCCAGCAGTCCCGGAGATACAACTAATGAAAAACTGTTTTTT.

This clone appeared a single time. The chain couples TRBV19 to TRBJ2-3; TRBD2 matches 9 bases. The CDR3 totals 15 residues. Germline V gene lookup returns CDR1 LNHDA and CDR2 SQIVND (reference sequence). The V and J ends lost 5 bases and 1 base, in that order; junction bases with no gene match: 4. CDR3 amino acids: CASSQRGDRTDTQYF. CDR3 DNA: TGTGCCAGTAGTCAGCGGGGGGACCGCACAGATACGCAGTATTTT. The variable domain in full, completed from reference TRBV19 and TRBJ2-3, reads DGGITQSPKYLFRKEGQNVTLSCEQNLNHDAMYWYRQDPGQGLRLIYYSQIVNDFQKGDIAEGYSVSREKKESFPLTVTSAQKNPTAFYLCASSQRGDRTDTQYFGPGTRLTVL.